A single sample gave rise to the 20 T cell receptor beta chains below, sequenced in a study of blood T cell repertoires in COVID-19 (dated by TCRdb to the early 2020s). Library preparation employed the immunoSEQ multiplex PCR assay. TCRdb obtained this table from immuneACCESS and retained in-frame rearrangements with V and J assigned. These tables miss some clones; where compared with another copy, unresolved V genes account for less than half of the shortfall, and the remainder is unexplained. Within this sample are roughly 240,000 clones, with 75% to 85% of them counted one time only. The top ten clonotypes cover 4.5% to 5.5% of the sample. The sample was peripheral blood. These receptor sequences come from a man between 45 and 60 years old with COVID-19, enrolled during active disease.

The genes are TRBV11-2 and TRBJ2-2; 8 bases align to TRBD1. Germline-derived CDR1 and CDR2 are SGHAT and FQNNGV. This CDR3 has 15 amino acids. The ends lost 7 bases at V and 6 bases at J; junction bases unmatched: 10. This CDR3 reads CASNPDRVPAGELFF. The CDR3 DNA follows: TGTGCCAGCAACCCGGACAGGGTTCCGGCCGGGGAGCTGTTTTTT.

This chain joins TRBV9 and TRBJ2-5; tentatively, D is TRBD1 (6 bases). V was cut by 4 bases and J by 1 base, with 14 bases left in between. The CDR3 has 15 residues. CDR1 and CDR2 (germline): SGDLS, YYNGEE. In nucleotides, the CDR3 is TGTGCCAGCAGCACCCTAGGGGGTATCCAAGAGACCCAGTACTTC. Protein sequence: CASSTLGGIQETQYF.

The chain joins TRBV5-4 to TRBJ1-6; the match to TRBD1 covers 9 bases. V gave up 2 bases and J gave up 7 bases; unmatched junction bases: 1. The CDR3 runs 14 residues. Germline CDR1 is SGHNT and CDR2 is YYREEE (reference sequence). CDR3: CASSFGQGNSPLHF. CDR3 coding DNA: TGTGCCAGCAGCTTTGGACAGGGGAATTCACCCCTCCACTTT.

This clone appeared many times. The V gene is TRBV12-3 or TRBV12-4, the J gene TRBJ1-5, with TRBD1 as a possible D gene (6 bases). V was shortened by 4 bases and J by 6 bases, with 10 bases between the two germline ends. The CDR3 contains 13 residues. CDR3 DNA sequence: TGTGCCAGCAGTTCCCCAGGGGTTCAGCCCCAGCATTTT. This encodes CASSSPGVQPQHF.

In its sample, this clone was seen once. This chain links TRBV7-2 with TRBJ2-5; TRBD1 aligns across 11 bases. Germline V gene lookup returns CDR1 SGHTA and CDR2 FQGNSA. This CDR3 comprises 15 residues. V gave up 5 bases and J gave up 5 bases; unmatched junction bases: 7. In DNA form, the CDR3 reads TGTGCCAGCAGCAGAGGGGGGACAGGGGGTGAGACCCAGTACTTC. Its protein is CASSRGGTGGETQYF.

This clone is a singleton in its sample. In DNA form, the CDR3 reads TGTGCCAGCAGCTTAGATAGTGACAGGGGGCGGAGGCAGTTCTTC. Protein product: CASSLDSDRGRRQFF. This rearrangement joins TRBV11-3 to TRBJ2-1; 10 positions match TRBD1. Germline V gives CDR1 SGHNT, CDR2 YENEEA. The J segment lost 12 bases and the V segment lost 0 bases, leaving 8 bases of the junction unmatched. This CDR3 has 15 residues.

J is TRBJ1-3 and V is TRBV20-1, with 8 bases aligning to TRBD1. Germline CDR1 is DFQATT and CDR2 is SNEGSKA (reference sequence). The CDR3 has 16 amino acids. V trimming: 3 bases; J trimming: 0 bases; junction bases outside the gene matches: 7. CDR3 nucleotide sequence: TGCAGTGCTAGTCCGACAGGGGCTTACTCTGGAAACACCATATATTTT. Amino acids: CSASPTGAYSGNTIYF.

The V gene is TRBV4-2, the J gene TRBJ2-4, with D perhaps matching TRBD1 (7 bases). CDR1 and CDR2 from the germline V gene are LGHNA and YNFKEQ. The CDR3 has 16 amino acids. V lost 4 bases to trimming and J lost 4 bases, with 17 bases between them. For the CDR3, the DNA is TGTGCCAGCAGCCTAGAGGAGGGGGCGATAAAAAACATTCAGTACTTC. It translates to CASSLEEGAIKNIQYF.

V and J are TRBV5-4 and TRBJ2-1; 13 bases match TRBD2. This CDR3 region has 17 residues. Trimming at V came to 5 bases and at J to 5 bases, leaving 10 bases not matched to a gene. Germline CDR1 reads SGHNT; CDR2 reads YYREEE (reference sequence). CDR3 DNA sequence: TGTGCCAGCAGACTAGCGGGGGGGCCCCCCCCGCACAATGAGCAGTTCTTC. It encodes CASRLAGGPPPHNEQFF. Supplemented by reference TRBV5-4 and TRBJ2-1, the full variable domain reads ETGVTQSPTHLIKTRGQQVTLRCSSQSGHNTVSWYQQALGQGPQFIFQYYREEENGRGNFPPRFSGLQFPNYSSELNVNALELDDSALYLCASRLAGGPPPHNEQFFGPGTRLTVL.

This rearrangement joins TRBV14 to TRBJ2-5; 12 nucleotides match TRBD2. V shed 3 bases and J 1 base; nucleotides not matched to a gene: 6. The CDR3 is 17 amino acids. In germline, CDR1 is SGHDN, CDR2 FVKESK. In DNA form, the CDR3 reads TGTGCCAGCAGCCAGCTAGCGGGGGGGGCCCCCCAAGAGACCCAGTACTTC. Translation gives CASSQLAGGAPQETQYF.

The chain has TRBV19 and TRBJ1-4; 8 bases agree with TRBD1. CDR3 length equals 15 residues. The junction had 11 bases not matched to a gene; V was cut back by 6 bases and J by 8 bases. Germline V gene data show CDR1 as LNHDA and CDR2 as SQIVND (reference sequence). In DNA form, the CDR3 reads TGTGCCAGTAGGGAGACAGGGGCCCTCGTGGAAAAACTGTTTTTT. Its protein product is CASRETGALVEKLFF.

This clone has more than one count but fewer than ten. The chain has TRBV11-2 and TRBJ2-7, with 8 bases identical to TRBD1. The V gene end was trimmed by 0 bases and the J gene end by 2 bases; junction bases not matched to a gene: 3. From germline, CDR1 is SGHAT and CDR2 FQNNGV. CDR3 length equals 15 residues. In DNA, the CDR3 is TGTGCCAGCAGCTTAGAAAGACAGGGGACCTACGAGCAGTACTTC. This sequence encodes CASSLERQGTYEQYF.

The chain uses TRBV4-1 and TRBJ2-1; 9 nucleotides line up with TRBD2. In germline, CDR1 is MGHRA, CDR2 YSYEKL. The CDR3 sequence is 16 residues long. V shed 1 base, J shed 4 bases, and the junction held 5 bases outside the gene matches. The CDR3 protein is CASSQVSGGQYNEQFF. The CDR3 DNA reads TGCGCCAGCAGCCAAGTTAGCGGGGGCCAATACAATGAGCAGTTCTTC.

V usage is TRBV24-1 and J usage is TRBJ1-5, with a possible D match to TRBD1 (5 bases). Germline values: CDR1 KGHDR, CDR2 SFDVKD. This CDR3 contains 14 residues. Trimming cost V 1 base and J 6 bases, with 9 bases left between them. The CDR3 region has the DNA TGTGCCACCAGTGATTTTGGGACTTTTCAGCCCCAGCATTTT. Residues: CATSDFGTFQPQHF.

This sequence joins TRBV7-3 and TRBJ2-3, with 7 positions matching TRBD1. The CDR3 length is 14 residues. Germline CDR1 reads SGHTA; CDR2 reads FQGTGA. The V and J ends lost 4 bases and 3 bases, in that order; junction bases with no gene match: 4. The CDR3 sequence is CASSSTTGTDTQYF. Written as DNA, the CDR3 is TGTGCCAGCAGCTCTACGACAGGGACAGATACGCAGTATTTT.

This rearrangement joins TRBV7-2 to TRBJ1-2, with no clear D. V dropped 2 bases and J dropped 6 bases, with 16 bases sitting between them. This CDR3 region has 15 residues. Germline CDR1 SGHTA, CDR2 FQGNSA. The CDR3 spells CASSLMWTSGNGYTF. The DNA for the CDR3 is TGTGCCAGCAGCTTAATGTGGACTTCCGGCAATGGCTACACCTTC.

The V and J genes are TRBV6-6 and TRBJ1-6, with D perhaps TRBD1 (6 bases). V lost 6 bases, J lost 9 bases, and 18 bases lay in between. The CDR3 extends over 15 amino acids. Looked up from germline, CDR1 is MNHNY and CDR2 is SVGAGI (reference sequence). This CDR3 is CASSRLRGGVSPLHF. CDR3 nucleotide sequence: TGTGCCAGCAGCCGCCTAAGGGGGGGTGTTTCACCCCTCCACTTT.

This clone has only a few counts. This sequence joins TRBV15 and TRBJ1-6; D remains unclear. Between the trimmed V and J ends, which lost 0 bases and 5 bases, there was a span of 5 bases. CDR1 is LNHNV and CDR2 is YYDKDF in the germline V gene (reference sequence). This CDR3 spans 14 amino acids. CDR3 amino acids: CATSRDPDNSPLHF. The CDR3 coding sequence is TGTGCCACCAGCAGAGATCCTGATAATTCACCCCTCCACTTT. Filled out from reference TRBV15 and TRBJ1-6, the complete variable domain reads DAMVIQNPRYQVTQFGKPVTLSCSQTLNHNVMYWYQQKSSQAPKLLFHYYDKDFNNEADTPDNFQSRRPNTSFCFLDIRSPGLGDTAMYLCATSRDPDNSPLHFGNGTRLTVT.

The CDR3 region has the DNA TGTGCCAGCAGCCCGCGGACTAGCCCTAATGAGCAGTTCTTC. Translated, it gives CASSPRTSPNEQFF. This chain links TRBV7-3 with TRBJ2-1; TRBD2 aligns across 8 bases. The J segment lost 7 bases and the V segment lost 5 bases, leaving 7 bases of the junction unmatched. The CDR3 consists of 14 residues. CDR1 and CDR2 from the germline V gene are SGHTA and FQGTGA.

This chain joins TRBV19 and TRBJ2-1; 15 bases fit TRBD2. Germline loops: CDR1 LNHDA, CDR2 SQIVND (reference sequence). Trimming took 5 bases from V and 3 from J; bases not matched to a gene: 14. CDR3 length: 20 amino acids. For the CDR3, the DNA is TGTGCCAGTAGTGTGGGGACTAGCGGGGGGCCACACCCAATCTACAATGAGCAGTTCTTC. This gives the protein CASSVGTSGGPHPIYNEQFF.